This T cell receptor beta chain stems from a study of shared clonotypes between healthy human individuals. From CD4+ cells came CD45RA+ naive and CD45RA-negative memory subsets. CDR1 SGHRS and CDR2 YFSETQ come from the germline V gene. The CDR3 consists of 20 residues. Trimming at V came to 0 bases and at J to 4 bases, leaving 12 bases not matched to a gene. The table came from immunoSEQ multiplex PCR; TCRdb's copy has only in-frame clones and leaves some out. The table lists 2 million to 2.5 million clones, approximately 96% of them singletons. The sequenced material came from naive CD4+ T cells sorted from blood. Subset indicated: CD45RA+ positively selected. V gene TRBV5-1 combines with J gene TRBJ2-2, with 13 bases that match TRBD2. The TCR comes from a man younger than 35 in good health. CDR3 protein: CASSLALLAGGPASTGELFF. The DNA of the CDR3 is TGCGCCAGCAGCTTGGCGTTACTAGCGGGAGGGCCGGCGAGCACCGGGGAGCTGTTTTTT.